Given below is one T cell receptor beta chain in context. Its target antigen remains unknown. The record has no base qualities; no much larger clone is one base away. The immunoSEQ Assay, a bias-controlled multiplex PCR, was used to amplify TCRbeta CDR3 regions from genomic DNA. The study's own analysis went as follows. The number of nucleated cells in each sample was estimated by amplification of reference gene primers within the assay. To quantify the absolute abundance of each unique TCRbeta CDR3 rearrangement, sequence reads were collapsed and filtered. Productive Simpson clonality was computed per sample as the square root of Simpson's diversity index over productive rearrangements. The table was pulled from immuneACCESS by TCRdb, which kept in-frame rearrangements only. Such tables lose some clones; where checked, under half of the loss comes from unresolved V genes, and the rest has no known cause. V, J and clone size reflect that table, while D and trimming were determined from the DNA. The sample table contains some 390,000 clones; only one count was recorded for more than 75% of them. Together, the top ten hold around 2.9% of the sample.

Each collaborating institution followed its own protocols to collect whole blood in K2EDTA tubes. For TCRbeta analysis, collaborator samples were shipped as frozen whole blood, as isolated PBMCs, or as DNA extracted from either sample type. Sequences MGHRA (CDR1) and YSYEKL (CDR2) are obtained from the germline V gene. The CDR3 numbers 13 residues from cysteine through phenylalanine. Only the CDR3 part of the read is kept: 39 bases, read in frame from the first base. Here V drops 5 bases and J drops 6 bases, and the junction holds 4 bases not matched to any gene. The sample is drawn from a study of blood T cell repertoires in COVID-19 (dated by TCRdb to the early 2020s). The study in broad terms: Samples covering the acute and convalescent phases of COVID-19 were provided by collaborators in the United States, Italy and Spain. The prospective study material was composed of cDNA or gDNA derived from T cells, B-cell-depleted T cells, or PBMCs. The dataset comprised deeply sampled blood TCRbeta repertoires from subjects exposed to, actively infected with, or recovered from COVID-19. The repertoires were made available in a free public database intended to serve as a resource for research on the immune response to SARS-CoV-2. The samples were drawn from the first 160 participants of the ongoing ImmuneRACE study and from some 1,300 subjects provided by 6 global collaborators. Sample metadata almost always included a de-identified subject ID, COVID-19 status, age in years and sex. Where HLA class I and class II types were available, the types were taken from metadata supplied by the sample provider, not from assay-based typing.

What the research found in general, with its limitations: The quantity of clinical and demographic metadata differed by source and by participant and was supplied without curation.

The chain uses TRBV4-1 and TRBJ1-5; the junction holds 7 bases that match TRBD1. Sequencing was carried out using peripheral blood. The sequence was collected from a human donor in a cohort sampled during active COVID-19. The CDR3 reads CASSSTGIQPQHF. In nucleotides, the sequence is TGCGCCAGCAGCTCGACAGGGATTCAGCCCCAGCATTTT.